One T cell receptor (beta chain) is described in this entry. The antigen is not known. The junction and the germline gene differ at one end; a read error may be behind it. TCR cDNA, made by 5'RACE template switching, carried an added universal primer site and UMIs. MiXCR, applied by TCRdb to the 5' RACE reads, yields one record per CDR3 protein. The sample shows some 70,000 distinct CDR3 sequences, just over 6.5% of them seen only once. This specimen belongs to a study of T cells after yellow fever vaccination. Study-wide results and caveats: It was the secondary response that reached its peak faster, day 5 versus 15, but it was weaker. A large majority of primary-vaccination clones showed up again after the booster (roughly 95% CD4, approximately 90% CD8).

The CDR3 runs 14 residues. Germline V CDR1 and CDR2: MNHEY, SMNVEV (reference sequence). The rearrangement joins TRBV27 to TRBJ2-1; the match to TRBD2 covers 8 bases. The sequence was collected from a man aged 18 to 29 who received the YFV17D yellow fever vaccine. The source was CD8+ T cells sorted from PBMCs, collected about 41 days after the first yellow fever vaccination. The DNA of the CDR3 is TGTACCAGCCACCGGGAGGGCGGGGGGAGTGAGCAGTTCTTC. Amino acids: CTSHREGGGSEQFF.